A selection of T cell receptor beta chains follows, all from one sample in a study of T cell repertoires in cytomegalovirus infection. TCRdb recomputed calls from the reads with MiXCR, one row per CDR3 protein. This sample has 300,000 to 400,000 distinct CDR3 sequences; 8% to 10% occur once, and the top ten carry over 3.5%. Sequencing was performed on PBMCs. Receptors were obtained from a human donor in good health (CMV status not recorded). Some clones in this sample may be carry-over from other donors' samples. Each CDR3 is given with its conserved first and last residue. A D gene is named only where the DNA matches it firmly. Size values are once, few and many counts, or a class for expanded clones, and some rows have none.

clone size	V gene	D gene	J gene	CDR3 protein	CDR3 DNA
many	TRBV28	TRBD2	TRBJ2-3	CASSLLGEGPQTQYF	TGTGCCAGCAGTTTATTAGGGGAGGGCCCTCAAACGCAGTATTTT
few	TRBV15	NA	TRBJ2-7	CATSTRAGTTEQYF	TGTGCCACCAGCACCAGGGCAGGCACTACGGAGCAGTACTTC
NA	TRBV7-2	TRBD1	TRBJ2-7	CASSIRDRGEYEQYF	TGTGCCAGCAGCATCCGGGACAGGGGAGAATACGAGCAGTACTTC
few	TRBV7-2	NA	TRBJ2-1	CASSLVPLGDEQFF	TGTGCCAGCAGCTTAGTCCCCCTCGGGGATGAGCAGTTCTTC
NA	TRBV13	NA	TRBJ2-3	CASSSRLVSTDTQYF	TGTGCCAGCAGCAGCCGACTAGTATCCACAGATACGCAGTATTTT
many	TRBV27	NA	TRBJ1-5	CASSLKPTDYSNQPQHF	TGTGCCAGCAGTTTAAAACCGACAGATTATAGCAATCAGCCCCAGCATTTT
NA	TRBV7-2	NA	TRBJ2-1	CASSLGAAGAQFF	TGTGCCAGCAGCTTAGGTGCGGCGGGTGCGCAGTTCTTC
NA	TRBV6-5	NA	TRBJ2-7	CASRRPGSYEQYF	TGTGCCAGCAGAAGACCGGGCTCCTACGAGCAGTACTTC
few	TRBV7-2	TRBD2	TRBJ2-5	CASSFVLAPQETQYF	TGTGCCAGCAGCTTCGTACTAGCGCCGCAAGAGACCCAGTACTTC
NA	TRBV4-2	TRBD1	TRBJ1-4	CASSPRQGLSNEKLFF	TGTGCCAGCAGCCCCCGACAGGGCTTAAGTAATGAAAAACTGTTTTTT
many	TRBV7-8	NA	TRBJ2-7	CASSLFGLASYEQYF	TGTGCCAGCAGCTTATTCGGGCTAGCTTCCTACGAGCAGTACTTC
many	TRBV28	TRBD1	TRBJ1-5	CATHGTARRLSNQPQHF	TGTGCCACCCACGGGACAGCCCGAAGGTTGAGCAATCAGCCCCAGCATTTT
many	TRBV7-2	NA	TRBJ2-1	CASSLYRAKDEQFF	TGTGCCAGCAGCTTATACAGGGCCAAGGATGAGCAGTTCTTC
NA	TRBV28	NA	TRBJ2-1	CASSLIVGGGGNEQFF	TGTGCCAGCAGTTTAATCGTCGGAGGGGGCGGAAATGAGCAGTTCTTC
many	TRBV7-2	TRBD2	TRBJ2-1	CASSLAASGSSYNEQFF	TGTGCCAGCAGCTTAGCAGCTAGCGGGAGCTCCTACAATGAGCAGTTCTTC
many	TRBV7-8	NA	TRBJ2-1	CASSLAENNEQFF	TGTGCCAGCAGCTTAGCGGAGAACAATGAGCAGTTCTTC
NA	TRBV7-2	NA	TRBJ2-7	CASSPGGVRSYEQYF	TGTGCCAGCAGCCCGGGTGGGGTCCGAAGCTACGAGCAGTACTTC
NA	TRBV7-2	TRBD2	TRBJ2-5	CASNPGGPQPQYF	TGTGCCAGCAACCCGGGGGGTCCCCAACCCCAGTACTTC
NA	TRBV13	NA	TRBJ2-2	CASSQWGGELFF	TGTGCCAGCAGCCAGTGGGGCGGGGAGCTGTTTTTT
NA	TRBV20-1	NA	TRBJ1-2	CSARDPGREDGYTF	TGCAGTGCTAGAGATCCAGGCAGGGAGGATGGCTACACCTTC
NA	TRBV7-2	NA	TRBJ2-5	CASSLSLGRETQYF	TGTGCCAGCAGCTTATCCCTCGGTCGAGAGACCCAGTACTTC
many	TRBV7-2	NA	TRBJ2-1	CASSTGTTRGQQFF	TGTGCCAGCAGCACCGGGACGACGAGAGGGCAGCAGTTCTTC
many	TRBV7-2	NA	TRBJ2-3	CASGPGSTDTQYF	TGTGCCAGCGGACCGGGGAGCACAGATACGCAGTATTTT
few	TRBV20-1	TRBD1	TRBJ1-1	CSASVDRMNTEAFF	TGCAGTGCTAGCGTGGACAGGATGAACACTGAAGCTTTCTTT
few	TRBV28	NA	TRBJ2-7	CASSFGSVPYEQYF	TGTGCCAGCAGTTTCGGTAGCGTCCCATACGAGCAGTACTTC
NA	TRBV7-3	NA	TRBJ2-2	CASSLTGGQGTGELFF	TGTGCCAGCAGCTTAACTGGGGGGCAGGGCACCGGGGAGCTGTTTTTT
many	TRBV27	NA	TRBJ1-2	CASRPTTNYGYTF	TGTGCCAGCAGGCCGACGACTAACTATGGCTACACCTTC
NA	TRBV11-2	TRBD1	TRBJ2-4	CASSLDRVGQGLRAKNIQYF	TGTGCCAGCAGCTTAGACAGAGTTGGACAGGGTCTGAGGGCCAAAAACATTCAGTACTTC
NA	TRBV20-1	NA	TRBJ2-7	CSARGTSYEQYF	TGCAGTGCTAGAGGTACCTCCTACGAGCAGTACTTC
NA	TRBV20-1	TRBD2	TRBJ2-5	CSARGPQRGAQETQYF	TGCAGTGCTAGGGGACCCCAGCGGGGGGCGCAAGAGACCCAGTACTTC
NA	TRBV10-2	NA	TRBJ2-7	CASSEKAFYEQYF	TGCGCCAGCAGTGAGAAAGCTTTCTACGAGCAGTACTTC
NA	TRBV11-2	TRBD1	TRBJ2-3	CASSFDRGIGGDTQYF	TGTGCCAGCAGCTTCGACAGGGGAATTGGTGGAGATACGCAGTATTTT
NA	TRBV25-1	TRBD2	TRBJ2-1	CASSDLGGAAEQFF	TGTGCCAGCAGTGATCTCGGGGGGGCGGCCGAGCAGTTCTTC
few	TRBV29-1	NA	TRBJ2-5	CSSTRTVSPETQYF	TGCAGCTCCACCCGGACAGTGTCGCCCGAGACCCAGTACTTC
few	TRBV7-6	NA	TRBJ2-6	CPGDLSGANVLTF	TGCCCGGGAGACCTCTCTGGGGCCAACGTCCTGACTTTC
NA	TRBV7-2	NA	TRBJ2-3	CASSRRTDTQYF	TGTGCCAGCAGCCGCAGAACAGATACGCAGTATTTT
few	TRBV28	NA	TRBJ2-7	CASSLRGSGEQYF	TGTGCCAGCAGTCTCAGGGGATCGGGCGAGCAGTACTTC
NA	TRBV19	NA	TRBJ2-2	CATDYGVGGTGELFF	TGTGCCACCGACTATGGCGTCGGCGGAACCGGGGAGCTGTTTTTT
few	TRBV18	NA	TRBJ1-4	CASSPGRSGMLNEKLFF	TGTGCCAGCTCACCGGGCCGGTCAGGCATGCTTAATGAAAAACTGTTTTTT
many	TRBV7-8	TRBD1	TRBJ2-5	CASSVTGGKTQYF	TGTGCCAGCAGCGTAACAGGGGGCAAGACCCAGTACTTC
few	TRBV4-1	NA	TRBJ1-3	CASSQDRDGGNTIYF	TGCGCCAGCAGCCAAGATAGAGACGGAGGAAACACCATATATTTT
NA	TRBV7-3	TRBD1	TRBJ1-1	CASSPQGGQKAFF	TGTGCCAGCAGCCCCCAGGGGGGACAGAAAGCTTTCTTT
NA	TRBV20-1	TRBD2	TRBJ2-1	CSAARDSPGLAIF	TGCAGTGCTGCCCGGGACTCACCGGGACTAGCTATCTTC
few	TRBV7-8	TRBD2	TRBJ2-3	CASSLVEDSGASTDTQYF	TGTGCCAGCAGCTTAGTCGAGGATAGCGGGGCTAGCACAGATACGCAGTATTTT
many	TRBV7-2	TRBD1	TRBJ1-1	CASSSRQGRTEAFF	TGTGCCAGCAGCTCCCGACAGGGGAGGACTGAAGCTTTCTTT
few	TRBV10-3	TRBD2	TRBJ2-3	CAIRAGTSGPTDTQYF	TGTGCCATTAGGGCCGGGACTAGCGGGCCCACAGATACGCAGTATTTT
few	TRBV25-1	TRBD1	TRBJ2-1	CASSEYVDRGRYNEQFF	TGTGCCAGCAGTGAATATGTGGACAGGGGGAGATACAATGAGCAGTTCTTC
NA	TRBV2	TRBD1	TRBJ2-5	CASSEGTGYPETQYF	TGTGCCAGCAGTGAAGGGACAGGGTACCCAGAGACCCAGTACTTC
many	TRBV28	NA	TRBJ1-2	CASSSGTFYGYTF	TGTGCCAGCAGTTCCGGGACTTTCTATGGCTACACCTTC
few	TRBV2	TRBD1	TRBJ2-7	CASRNRTGYVEQYF	TGTGCCAGCAGGAATCGGACAGGGTACGTCGAGCAGTACTTC
NA	TRBV7-9	NA	TRBJ2-5	CASSPGNIQETQYF	TGTGCCAGCAGCCCTGGGAATATTCAAGAGACCCAGTACTTC
many	TRBV7-2	NA	TRBJ2-5	CASSLSRSGTGQETQYF	TGTGCCAGCAGCTTATCCCGATCGGGGACCGGTCAAGAGACCCAGTACTTC
many	TRBV7-2	NA	TRBJ1-6	CASSLVNSPLHF	TGTGCCAGCAGCTTAGTGAATTCACCCCTCCACTTT
NA	TRBV4-3	NA	TRBJ2-7	CASSQEAGVGEQYF	TGCGCCAGCAGCCAAGAAGCCGGGGTAGGGGAGCAGTACTTC